This T cell receptor beta chain was retrieved from a study of T cells in severe cutaneous drug reactions (dated by TCRdb to between 2019 and 2020). About the investigation overall: Between about 2010 and 2018, patients were recruited from Taiwan, Thailand and a European registry network. Only patients with a probable or definite SJS/TEN or DRESS diagnosis by RegiSCAR criteria were enrolled. The Naranjo algorithm and the ALDEN drug causality algorithm were used to identify the culprit drug. Patients in either the acute or the recovery stage provided biological samples, such as blister fluids/cells and PBMC. The study paired bulk TCR sequencing with single-cell sequencing, quantitative PCR validation, functional assays and transgenic mouse experiments. To build the libraries, iRepertoire multiplex PCR was used, and the authors pointed to a comparison in which iRepertoire and 5' RACE methods, with or without UMI, captured abundant clonotypes similarly.

With respect to this clonotype: Its antigen has not been determined.

Library preparation used the iRepertoire multiplex PCR system with TCR subtype-specific primers for both bulk and single-cell sequencing. Bulk TCR beta libraries were generated by multiplex PCR with primers targeting V, D and J gene regions. Roughly 100-550 ng of RNA per sample served as input for bulk TCR library preparation. An Illumina MiSeq was used to sequence bulk TCR beta amplicons. The authors' pipeline ran thus. Quality control steps removed sample misassignments and low-quality sequencing reads. The CDR3 was defined as the amino acids lying between the Y[YFLI]C motif of the V gene and the [FW]GXGT motif of the J segment. The IMGT database served as the reference for assigning TRBV and TRBJ genes and CDR3 clonotypes. For each sample, TRBV expression was normalized against the mean for the same gene in PBMC from under 50 healthy donors. After TCRdb reprocessed the reads, each CDR3 protein sequence was kept as one row, without DNA. What appears here as the V and J calls and clone size reflects TCRdb's work, not the paper's. The sample table records some 5,000 distinct CDR3 sequences. The ten largest clonotypes hold 15% to 19% of the sample.

Beyond this particular receptor, the publication reports: Although undetectable or scarce in tolerant-control and healthy-donor PBMC, a public TCRbeta CDR3 was found in all seven CBZ-SJS/TEN blister samples, at a mean of roughly 14%. According to the authors, further study is still needed to determine whether the public TCR generalizes to SJS/TEN caused by other drugs. A strong increase in TRBV12-4 usage was observed in CBZ-SJS/TEN patients, with averages of approximately 30% in blister cells and around 4.8% in PBMC.

Measured from the cysteine to the phenylalanine, the CDR3 is 16 residues long. The entry carries no DNA sequence. Sequenced donors were patients with carbamazepine-induced Stevens-Johnson syndrome or toxic epidermal necrolysis (CBZ-SJS/TEN). The peripheral blood repertoires were obtained from CBZ-SJS/TEN patients of Han Chinese origin (about 5) and European origin (about six). To search for drug-specific clonotypes, the T cell receptor repertoires of patients with drug-induced severe cutaneous adverse reactions were profiled by next-generation sequencing. The RNA source was either peripheral blood mononuclear cells or blister cells from skin lesions.

This clonotype was sampled from a human donor with a severe cutaneous adverse drug reaction. The sample comprised PBMCs. The chain joins TRBV12-3 or TRBV12-4 to TRBJ2-1; the TCRdb D gene call, TRBD2, has no DNA to confirm it. For the CDR3, the sequence is CASSPLSGKSYNEQFF.